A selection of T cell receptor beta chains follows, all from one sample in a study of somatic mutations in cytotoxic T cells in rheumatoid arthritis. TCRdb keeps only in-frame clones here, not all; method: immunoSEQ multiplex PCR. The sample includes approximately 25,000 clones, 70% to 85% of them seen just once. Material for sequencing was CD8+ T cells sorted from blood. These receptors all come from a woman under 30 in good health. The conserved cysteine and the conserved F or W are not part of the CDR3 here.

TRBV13	ASSLGPGGPQH
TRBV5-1	ASGLAESSYNEQF
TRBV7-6	ASSPYAATNEKLF
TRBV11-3	ASSLGRGAGYYEQY
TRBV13	ASSRSGAFYNEQF
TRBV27	ASSYTGTAGELF
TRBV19	ASSPVVREAEQPQH
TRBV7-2	ASSLSAGQMNTEAF
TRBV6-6	ASSYYPGAGVEAF
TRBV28	ASSLGQGAGELF
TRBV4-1	ASTQRTGSSYEQY
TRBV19	ASNWGYDTGELF
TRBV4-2	ASSQEASGDSTDTQY
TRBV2	ASSSSTSESTDTQY
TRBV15	ATSRGGGVYEQY
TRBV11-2	ASSFQSGRLYEQY
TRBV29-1	SVEARDFYGYT
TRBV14	ASSQDGNGYT
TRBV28	ASNLRGTGELF
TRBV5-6	ASSSTGGWNTEAF
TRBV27	ASSLRVGLAGPYEQY
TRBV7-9	ASSLGDGGYTEAF
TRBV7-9	ASSLGSGASYGYT
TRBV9	ASSPGDRAQVGYT
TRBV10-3	AISSGTGVEAF
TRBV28	ASSLGAELGQF
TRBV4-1	ASSQTSGRGTEAF
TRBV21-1	ASSPREGIHNEQF
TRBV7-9	ASSPDRANEKLF
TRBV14	ASSQPGLAYEQY
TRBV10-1	AMARGQCEKLF
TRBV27	ASSMATTDTQY
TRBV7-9	ASSSSWREKRETQY
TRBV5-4	ASSLRTGGFSEAF
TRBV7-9	ASSLLQGLGGYT
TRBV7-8	ASSLLSLAGVNEQF
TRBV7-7	ASSPGLAGVLGETQY
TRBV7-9	ASSSAGQNQPQH
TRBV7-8	ASSPRQGPSNEQY
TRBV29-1	SARTGSSYEQY
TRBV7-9	ASSFHDRSDEQY
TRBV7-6	ASTHGTNTEAF
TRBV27	ASMGGASYEQY
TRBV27	ASSTSGSYEQY
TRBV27	ASRPGQGANQPQH
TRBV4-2	ASSQAGSGREQY
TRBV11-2	ASSYDRASTDTQY
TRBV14	ASSPHGQGADNDEAF
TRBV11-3	ASSLTRSTEAF